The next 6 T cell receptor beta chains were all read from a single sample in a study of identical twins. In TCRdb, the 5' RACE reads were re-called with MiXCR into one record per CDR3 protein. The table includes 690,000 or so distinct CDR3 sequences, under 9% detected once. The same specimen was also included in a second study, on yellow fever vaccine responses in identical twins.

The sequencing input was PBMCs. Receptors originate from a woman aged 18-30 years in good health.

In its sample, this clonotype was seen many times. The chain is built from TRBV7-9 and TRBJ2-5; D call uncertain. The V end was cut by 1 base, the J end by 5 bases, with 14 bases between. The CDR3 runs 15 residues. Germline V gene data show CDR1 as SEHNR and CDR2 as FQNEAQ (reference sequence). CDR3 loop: CASSLGSQEQETQYF. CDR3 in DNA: TGTGCCAGCAGCTTAGGGTCTCAAGAGCAGGAGACCCAGTACTTC.

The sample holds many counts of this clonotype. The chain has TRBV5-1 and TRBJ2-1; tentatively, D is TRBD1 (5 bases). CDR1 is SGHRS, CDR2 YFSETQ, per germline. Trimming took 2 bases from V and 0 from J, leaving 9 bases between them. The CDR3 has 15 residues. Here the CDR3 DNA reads TGCGCCAGCAGCTTTGACAGTCCCTCCTACAATGAGCAGTTCTTC. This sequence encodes CASSFDSPSYNEQFF.

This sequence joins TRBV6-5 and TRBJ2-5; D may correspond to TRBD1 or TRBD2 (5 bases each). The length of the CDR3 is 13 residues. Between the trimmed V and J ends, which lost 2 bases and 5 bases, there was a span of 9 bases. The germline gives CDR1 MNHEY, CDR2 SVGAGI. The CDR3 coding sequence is TGTGCCAGCAGTTACGAGGGGTGGGAGACCCAGTACTTC. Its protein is CASSYEGWETQYF.

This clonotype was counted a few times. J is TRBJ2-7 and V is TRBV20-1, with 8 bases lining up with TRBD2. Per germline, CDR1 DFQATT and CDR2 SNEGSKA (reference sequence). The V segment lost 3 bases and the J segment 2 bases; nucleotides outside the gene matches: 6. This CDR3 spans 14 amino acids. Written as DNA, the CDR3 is TGCAGTGCTAGTCGCGTGACTAGCGCCTACGAGCAGTACTTC. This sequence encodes CSASRVTSAYEQYF.

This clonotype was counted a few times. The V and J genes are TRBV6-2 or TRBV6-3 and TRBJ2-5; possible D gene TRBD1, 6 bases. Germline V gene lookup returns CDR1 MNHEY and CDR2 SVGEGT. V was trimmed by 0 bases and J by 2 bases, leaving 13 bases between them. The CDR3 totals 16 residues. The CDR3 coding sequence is TGTGCCAGCAGTTACTCCGCGCGCGGACAGCAAGAGACCCAGTACTTC. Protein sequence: CASSYSARGQQETQYF.

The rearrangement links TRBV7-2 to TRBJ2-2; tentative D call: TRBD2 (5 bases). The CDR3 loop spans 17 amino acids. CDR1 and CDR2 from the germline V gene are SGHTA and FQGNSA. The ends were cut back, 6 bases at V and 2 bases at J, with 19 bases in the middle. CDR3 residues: CASSSPVRRTNTGELFF. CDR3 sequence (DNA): TGTGCCAGCAGTTCTCCTGTTAGGAGGACCAACACCGGGGAGCTGTTTTTT.